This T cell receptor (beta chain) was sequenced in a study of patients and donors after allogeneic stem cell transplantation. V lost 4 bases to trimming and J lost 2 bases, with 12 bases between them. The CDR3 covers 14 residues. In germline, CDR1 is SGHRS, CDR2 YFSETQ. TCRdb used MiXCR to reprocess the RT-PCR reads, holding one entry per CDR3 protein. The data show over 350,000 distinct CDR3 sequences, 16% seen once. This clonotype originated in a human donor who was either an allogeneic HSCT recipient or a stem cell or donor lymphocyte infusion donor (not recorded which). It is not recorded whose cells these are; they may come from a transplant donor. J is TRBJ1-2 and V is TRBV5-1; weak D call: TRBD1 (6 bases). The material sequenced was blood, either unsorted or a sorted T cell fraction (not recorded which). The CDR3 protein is CASSKIQGNYGYTF. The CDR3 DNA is TGCGCCAGCAGCAAAATACAGGGAAACTATGGCTACACCTTC.